The T cell receptor (beta chain) under discussion was sequenced for a study of T-cell memory formation after mild COVID-19. This clonotype showed up many times. The antigen remains unidentified. The V and J ends lost 3 bases and 6 bases respectively, with 15 bases between them. This CDR3 comprises 14 residues. Germline V gene sequence: CDR1 DFQATT, CDR2 SNEGSKA (reference sequence). TCRdb reprocessed the 5' RACE reads with MiXCR, giving one entry per CDR3 protein. There are 25,000 to 35,000 distinct CDR3 sequences in the sample; roughly 12% occur only once, and around 15% lies in the top ten. Study conclusions and caveats: Chiefly within CM and EM were the contracting CD4+ clones; CD8+ ones were within EMRA.

The sequenced sample consisted of PBMCs or a T cell subset sorted from them (not recorded which). This TCR was sampled from an adult woman who had mild COVID-19 (a few samples of this study predate the infection). Cell type and time point are not known. The chain employs TRBV20-1 and TRBJ2-1; weak D call: TRBD1 (5 bases). As DNA, the CDR3 is TGCAGTGCTAGGGGGCTTGGATCCCCCAATGAGCAGTTCTTC. Translated: CSARGLGSPNEQFF.